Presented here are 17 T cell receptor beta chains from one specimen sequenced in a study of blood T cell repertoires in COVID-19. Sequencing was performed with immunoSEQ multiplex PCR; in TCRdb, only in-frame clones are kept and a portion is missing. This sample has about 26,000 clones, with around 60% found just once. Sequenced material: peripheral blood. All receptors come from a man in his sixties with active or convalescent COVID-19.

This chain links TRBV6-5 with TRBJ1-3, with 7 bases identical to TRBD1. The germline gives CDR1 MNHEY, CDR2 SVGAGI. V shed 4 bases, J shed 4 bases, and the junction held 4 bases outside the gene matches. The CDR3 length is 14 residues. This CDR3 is CASSSLTGGNTIYF. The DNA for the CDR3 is TGTGCCAGCAGTTCCTTGACAGGGGGAAACACCATATATTTT.

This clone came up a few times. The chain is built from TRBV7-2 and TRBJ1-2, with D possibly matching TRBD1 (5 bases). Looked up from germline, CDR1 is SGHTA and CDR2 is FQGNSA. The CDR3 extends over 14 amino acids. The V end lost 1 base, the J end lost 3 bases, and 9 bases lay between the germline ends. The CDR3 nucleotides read TGTGCCAGCAGCTTAGGTACCAGGGACTATGGCTACACCTTC. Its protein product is CASSLGTRDYGYTF. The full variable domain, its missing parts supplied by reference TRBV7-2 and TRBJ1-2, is GAGVSQSPSNKVTEKGKDVELRCDPISGHTALYWYRQSLGQGLEFLIYFQGNSAPDKSGLPSDRFSAERTGGSVSTLTIQRTQQEDSAVYLCASSLGTRDYGYTFGSGTRLTVV.

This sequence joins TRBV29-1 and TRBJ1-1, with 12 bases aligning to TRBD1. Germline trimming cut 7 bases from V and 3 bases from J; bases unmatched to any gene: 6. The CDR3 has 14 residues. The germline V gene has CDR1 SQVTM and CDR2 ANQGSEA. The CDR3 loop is CSALGQGADTEAFF. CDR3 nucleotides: TGCAGCGCCCTGGGACAGGGGGCCGACACTGAAGCTTTCTTT.

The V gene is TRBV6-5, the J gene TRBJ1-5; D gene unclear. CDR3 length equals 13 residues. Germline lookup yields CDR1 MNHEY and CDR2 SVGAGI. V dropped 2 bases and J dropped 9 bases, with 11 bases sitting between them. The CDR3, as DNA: TGTGCCAGCAGTTACGGCGGTGGAGCGCCCCAGCATTTT. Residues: CASSYGGGAPQHF.

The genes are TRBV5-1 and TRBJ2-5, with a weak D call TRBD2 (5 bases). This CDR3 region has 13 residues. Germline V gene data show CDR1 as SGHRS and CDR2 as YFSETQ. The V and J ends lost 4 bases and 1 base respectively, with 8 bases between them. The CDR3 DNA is TGCGCCAGCAGCCCCGGGATCCAAGAGACCCAGTACTTC. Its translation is CASSPGIQETQYF.

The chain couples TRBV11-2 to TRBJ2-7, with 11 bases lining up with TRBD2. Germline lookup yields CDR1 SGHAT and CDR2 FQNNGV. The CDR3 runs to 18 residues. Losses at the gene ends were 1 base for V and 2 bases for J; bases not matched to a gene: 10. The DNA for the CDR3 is TGTGCCAGCAGCTTAGGTGGTCTAGCGGGGGGTCGCGCCTACGAGCAGTACTTC. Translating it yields CASSLGGLAGGRAYEQYF. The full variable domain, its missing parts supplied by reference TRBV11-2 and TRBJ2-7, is EAGVAQSPRYKIIEKRQSVAFWCNPISGHATLYWYQQILGQGPKLLIQFQNNGVVDDSQLPKDRFSAERLKGVDSTLKIQPAKLEDSAVYLCASSLGGLAGGRAYEQYFGPGTRLTVT.

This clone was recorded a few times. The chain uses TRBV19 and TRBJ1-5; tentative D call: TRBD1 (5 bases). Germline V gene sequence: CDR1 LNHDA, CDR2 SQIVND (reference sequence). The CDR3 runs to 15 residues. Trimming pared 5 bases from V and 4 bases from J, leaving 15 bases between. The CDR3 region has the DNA TGTGCCAGTAGTCCCCAGGGCAGTATGAATCAGCCCCAGCATTTT. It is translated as CASSPQGSMNQPQHF.

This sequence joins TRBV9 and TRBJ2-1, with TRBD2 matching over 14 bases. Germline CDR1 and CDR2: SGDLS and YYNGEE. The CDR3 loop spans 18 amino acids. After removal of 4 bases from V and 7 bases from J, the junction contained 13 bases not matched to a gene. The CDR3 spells CASSLGTSGRRIGNEQFF. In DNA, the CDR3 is TGTGCCAGCAGCCTCGGGACTAGCGGGAGACGGATTGGAAATGAGCAGTTCTTC.

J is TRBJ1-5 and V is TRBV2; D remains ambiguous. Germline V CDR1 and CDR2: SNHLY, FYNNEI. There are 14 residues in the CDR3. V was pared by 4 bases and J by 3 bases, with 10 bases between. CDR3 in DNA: TGTGCCAGCAGTGTGTCACATGACAATCAGCCCCAGCATTTT. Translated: CASSVSHDNQPQHF.

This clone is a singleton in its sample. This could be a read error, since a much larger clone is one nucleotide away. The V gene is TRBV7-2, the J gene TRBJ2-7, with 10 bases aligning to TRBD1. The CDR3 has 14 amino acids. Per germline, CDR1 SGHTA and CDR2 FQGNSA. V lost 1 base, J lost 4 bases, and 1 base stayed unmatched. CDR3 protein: CASSLGQGAYEQYF. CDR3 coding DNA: TGTGCCAGCAGCTTAGGACAGGGGGCTTACGAGCAGTACTTC. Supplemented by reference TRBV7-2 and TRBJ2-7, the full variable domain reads GAGVSQSPSNKVTEKGKDVELRCDPISGHTALYWYRQSLGQGLEFLIYFQGNSAPDKSGLPSDRFSAERTGGSVSTLTIQRTQQEDSAVYLCASSLGQGAYEQYFGPGTRLTVT.

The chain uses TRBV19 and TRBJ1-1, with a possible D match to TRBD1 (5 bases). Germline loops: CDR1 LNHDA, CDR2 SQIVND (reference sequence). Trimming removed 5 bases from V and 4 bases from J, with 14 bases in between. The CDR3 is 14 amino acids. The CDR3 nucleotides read TGTGCCAGTAGTGGAGGGACGGGGGTCACTGAAGCTTTCTTT. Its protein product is CASSGGTGVTEAFF. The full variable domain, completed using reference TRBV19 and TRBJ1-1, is DGGITQSPKYLFRKEGQNVTLSCEQNLNHDAMYWYRQDPGQGLRLIYYSQIVNDFQKGDIAEGYSVSREKKESFPLTVTSAQKNPTAFYLCASSGGTGVTEAFFGQGTRLTVV.

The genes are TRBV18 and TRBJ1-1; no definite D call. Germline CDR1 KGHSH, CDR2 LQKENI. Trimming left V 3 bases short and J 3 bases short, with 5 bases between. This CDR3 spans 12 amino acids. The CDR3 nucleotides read TGTGCCAGCTCACCGCTAGACACTGAAGCTTTCTTT. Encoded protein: CASSPLDTEAFF. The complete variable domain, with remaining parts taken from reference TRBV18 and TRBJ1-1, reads NAGVMQNPRHLVRRRGQEARLRCSPMKGHSHVYWYRQLPEEGLKFMVYLQKENIIDESGMPKERFSAEFPKEGPSILRIQQVVRGDSAAYFCASSPLDTEAFFGQGTRLTVV.

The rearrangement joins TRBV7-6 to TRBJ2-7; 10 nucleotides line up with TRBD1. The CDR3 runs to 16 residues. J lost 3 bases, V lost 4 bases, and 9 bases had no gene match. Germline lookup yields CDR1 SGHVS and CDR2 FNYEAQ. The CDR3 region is CASSSTDRDRGYEQYF. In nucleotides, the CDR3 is TGTGCCAGCAGCTCCACCGACCGGGACAGGGGCTACGAGCAGTACTTC.

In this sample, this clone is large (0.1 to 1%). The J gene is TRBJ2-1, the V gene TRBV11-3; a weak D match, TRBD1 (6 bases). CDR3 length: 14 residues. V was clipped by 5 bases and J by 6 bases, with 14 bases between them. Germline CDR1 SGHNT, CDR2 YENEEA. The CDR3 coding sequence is TGTGCCAGCAGCCCCGGACCAGGGGCCAATGAGCAGTTCTTC. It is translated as CASSPGPGANEQFF.

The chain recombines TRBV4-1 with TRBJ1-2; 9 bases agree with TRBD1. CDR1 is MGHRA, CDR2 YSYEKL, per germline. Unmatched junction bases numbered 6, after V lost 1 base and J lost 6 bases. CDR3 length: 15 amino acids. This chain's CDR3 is CASSQGDRVGDGYTF. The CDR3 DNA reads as TGCGCCAGCAGCCAAGGGGACAGGGTAGGTGATGGCTACACCTTC.

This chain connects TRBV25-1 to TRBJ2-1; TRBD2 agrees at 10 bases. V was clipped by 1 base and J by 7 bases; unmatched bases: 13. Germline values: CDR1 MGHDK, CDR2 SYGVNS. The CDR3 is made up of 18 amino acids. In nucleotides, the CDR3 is TGTGCCAGCAGTGAATCCAGCGGGAGGGGAAGATTAGTGAATGAGCAGTTCTTC. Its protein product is CASSESSGRGRLVNEQFF.

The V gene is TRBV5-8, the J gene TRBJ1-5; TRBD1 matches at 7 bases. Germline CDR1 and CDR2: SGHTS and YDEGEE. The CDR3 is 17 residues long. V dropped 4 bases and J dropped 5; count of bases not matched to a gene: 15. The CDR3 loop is CASSHGAVDRDDQPQHF. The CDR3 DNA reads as TGTGCCAGCAGCCACGGTGCCGTAGACAGGGACGATCAGCCCCAGCATTTT.